Below are 18 T cell receptor beta chains sequenced from a single sample in a study of T cell responses to AZD1222 COVID-19 vaccine. TCRdb's table, derived via immunoSEQ multiplex PCR, lists solely in-frame clones and lacks some. The sample includes some 120,000 clones, 70% to 90% of them seen just once. Sequencing was performed on peripheral blood, taken on day 0 of AZD1222 vaccination. These receptors were obtained from an adult in good health.

The chain recombines TRBV7-9 with TRBJ2-3; no reliable D call. Germline lookup yields CDR1 SEHNR and CDR2 FQNEAQ (reference sequence). Trimming removed 5 bases from V and 3 bases from J, with 6 bases in between. This CDR3 contains 12 residues. The CDR3 sequence: CASSPGTDTQYF. In DNA, the CDR3 is TGTGCCAGCAGCCCCGGGACAGATACGCAGTATTTT. The whole variable domain, filled in from reference TRBV7-9 and TRBJ2-3, reads DTGVSQNPRHKITKRGQNVTFRCDPISEHNRLYWYRQTLGQGPEFLTYFQNEAQLEKSRLLSDRFSAERPKGSFSTLEIQRTEQGDSAMYLCASSPGTDTQYFGPGTRLTVL.

This chain uses TRBV19 with TRBJ1-5; no clear D gene. The V end lost 3 bases, the J end lost 1 base, and 7 bases lay between the germline ends. This CDR3 is 14 amino acids long. CDR1 LNHDA and CDR2 SQIVND come from the germline V gene (reference sequence). CDR3 bases: TGTGCCAGTAGTATCGAGTTAAGCAATCAGCCCCAGCATTTT. It is translated as CASSIELSNQPQHF.

The rearrangement uses TRBV6-5 and TRBJ2-5, with 9 positions matching TRBD2. With V trimmed by 6 bases and J by 4 bases, 6 bases remained unmatched. The CDR3 has 14 amino acids. Per the germline V gene, CDR1 is MNHEY and CDR2 is SVGAGI. The CDR3 region has the DNA TGTGCCAGCAGCCCGGGACTAGCCTCAGAGACCCAGTACTTC. It is translated as CASSPGLASETQYF.

This clone was observed once. V gene TRBV6-5 combines with J gene TRBJ1-5; possibly TRBD1 for D (6 bases). Germline V lookup: CDR1 MNHEY, CDR2 SVGAGI. Trimming removed 5 bases from V and 2 bases from J, with 13 bases in between. The CDR3 is made up of 15 amino acids. CDR3 bases: TGTGCCAGCAGTCAGGGGAACTTGGGCAATCAGCCCCAGCATTTT. Translated, it gives CASSQGNLGNQPQHF.

The rearrangement joins TRBV6-2 or TRBV6-3 to TRBJ1-3; maybe TRBD1 (5 bases). The CDR3 is made up of 17 amino acids. Trimming took off 4 bases at V and 0 bases at J, with 16 bases between the two ends. Germline V lookup: CDR1 MNHEY, CDR2 SVGEGT. The CDR3 here is CASSSLTVSGSGNTIYF. CDR3 coding DNA: TGTGCCAGCAGTTCCTTGACAGTCTCCGGCTCTGGAAACACCATATATTTT.

For this clone: An end of the junction differs from the germline gene, which may be a read error. The chain links TRBV15 to TRBJ2-5; D is possibly TRBD1 or TRBD2 (6 bases each). The CDR3 has 13 amino acids. Germline CDR1 reads LNHNV; CDR2 reads YYDKDF (reference sequence). The CDR3: CAASYGGGETQYF. The CDR3 DNA reads TGTGCCGCCAGTTATGGAGGGGGAGAGACCCAGTACTTC.

J is TRBJ1-2 and V is TRBV10-1, with 9 nucleotides matching TRBD1. V gave up 2 bases and J gave up 2 bases; unmatched junction bases: 3. CDR1 and CDR2 from the germline V gene are WNHNN and SYGVQD (reference sequence). The CDR3 has 15 amino acids. The CDR3 DNA sequence: TGCGCCAGCAGTGAGCGAGGGACAGGGAACTATGGCTACACCTTC. Translating gives CASSERGTGNYGYTF.

This clone showed up just a few times. The chain links TRBV19 to TRBJ2-7, with D perhaps matching TRBD2 (5 bases). Per germline, CDR1 LNHDA and CDR2 SQIVND (reference sequence). The CDR3 is 12 amino acids. V lost 10 bases to trimming and J lost 4 bases, with 14 bases between them. In DNA, the CDR3 is TGTGCCACCTTCTCGGGAAGTTACGAGCAGTACTTC. This gives the protein CATFSGSYEQYF. Looking up the rest from reference TRBV19 and TRBJ2-7 gives the full variable domain: DGGITQSPKYLFRKEGQNVTLSCEQNLNHDAMYWYRQDPGQGLRLIYYSQIVNDFQKGDIAEGYSVSREKKESFPLTVTSAQKNPTAFYLCATFSGSYEQYFGPGTRLTVT.

The rearrangement uses TRBV7-2 and TRBJ2-7; D is uncertain. The germline V and J ends were trimmed by 0 bases and 0 bases, with 15 bases remaining between them. This CDR3 comprises 17 residues. CDR1 SGHTA and CDR2 FQGNSA come from the germline V gene. This CDR3 reads CASSLAPWSSSSYEQYF. CDR3 bases: TGTGCCAGCAGCTTAGCGCCGTGGTCCAGTAGCTCCTACGAGCAGTACTTC.

The rearrangement joins TRBV4-3 to TRBJ1-2; tentatively, D is TRBD1 (5 bases). The CDR3 sequence is 18 residues long. V gave up 0 bases and J gave up 4 bases, with 21 bases separating them. Germline V gene data show CDR1 as LGHNA and CDR2 as YSLEER. CDR3 coding DNA: TGCGCCAGCAGCCAAGAATGGTCCACCGGGACGCGGGGCTATGGCTACACCTTC. This encodes CASSQEWSTGTRGYGYTF.

This chain links TRBV29-1 with TRBJ2-7, with unresolved D. The V end was cut by 3 bases, the J end by 2 bases, with 11 bases between. The CDR3 is 13 amino acids. In germline, CDR1 is SQVTM, CDR2 ANQGSEA. The CDR3 region is CSVEGLGTYEQYF. CDR3 bases: TGCAGCGTTGAGGGGTTAGGAACCTACGAGCAGTACTTC.

This chain uses TRBV15 with TRBJ2-7, with 11 bases lining up with TRBD2. The CDR3 spans 16 residues. With V trimmed by 1 base and J by 5 bases, 7 bases remained unmatched. CDR1 and CDR2 from the germline V gene are LNHNV and YYDKDF (reference sequence). The CDR3 is CATSRGTSGGLDEQYF. CDR3 nucleotides: TGTGCCACCAGCAGAGGTACTAGCGGGGGTCTTGACGAGCAGTACTTC.

This clone was counted a few times. The J gene is TRBJ1-2, the V gene TRBV18, with TRBD1 matching over 9 bases. Germline trimming cut 6 bases from V and 0 bases from J; bases unmatched to any gene: 8. Germline V gives CDR1 KGHSH, CDR2 LQKENI. CDR3 length equals 16 residues. The CDR3 sequence: CASSPGQGPANYGYTF. The CDR3, as DNA: TGTGCCAGCTCCCCGGGACAGGGACCAGCTAACTATGGCTACACCTTC.

This chain joins TRBV3-1 (or the pseudogene TRBV3-2) and TRBJ1-3, with D unclear. CDR3 size: 14 residues. V was pared by 2 bases and J by 8 bases, with 13 bases between. Germline V gene sequence: CDR1 LGHDT, CDR2 YNNKEL (reference sequence). CDR3 loop: CASSQTDLGDTIYF. CDR3 nucleotide sequence: TGTGCCAGCAGCCAAACCGATTTGGGTGACACCATATATTTT.

The chain employs TRBV11-2 and TRBJ1-3; D unclear. CDR3 length: 14 residues. CDR1 SGHAT and CDR2 FQNNGV come from the germline V gene. Between the trimmed V and J ends, which lost 5 bases and 0 bases, there was a span of 8 bases. As DNA, the CDR3 is TGTGCCAGCAGCCCAAAAAGCTCTGGAAACACCATATATTTT. This translates into CASSPKSSGNTIYF.

Details on this clone: At the DNA level, this CDR3 is encoded by other sequences in the same sample as well. The chain combines TRBV15 with TRBJ1-2, with D perhaps TRBD1 (5 bases). This CDR3 has 15 amino acids. CDR1 is LNHNV and CDR2 is YYDKDF in the germline V gene (reference sequence). Trimming took off 2 bases at V and 3 bases at J, with 13 bases between the two ends. CDR3 coding DNA: TGTGCCACCAGCAGACCCAGCGGGGCGGACTATGGCTACACCTTC. Translating gives CATSRPSGADYGYTF.

The chain carries TRBV6-5 and TRBJ1-4; D possibly corresponds to TRBD1 (6 bases). The V gene lost 10 bases and the J gene lost 4 bases, with 16 bases spanning the gap. The CDR3 consists of 14 residues. The germline V gene has CDR1 MNHEY and CDR2 SVGAGI. The CDR3 protein is CATTNGQSNEKLFF. For the CDR3, the DNA is TGTGCCACCACCAACGGACAGAGTAATGAAAAACTGTTTTTT.

The V and J genes are TRBV3-1 (or the pseudogene TRBV3-2) and TRBJ1-2; maybe TRBD1 (5 bases). Per germline, CDR1 LGHDT and CDR2 YNNKEL (reference sequence). There are 15 residues in the CDR3. Trimming pared 0 bases from V and 4 bases from J, leaving 12 bases between. CDR3 nucleotides: TGTGCCAGCAGCCAAGAGGGCAGGGCGGGCTATGGCTACACCTTC. Translated: CASSQEGRAGYGYTF.